The entry below gives a single T cell receptor beta chain sequence along with its context. Its antigen remains unidentified. Germline values: CDR1 SGHNT, CDR2 YYREEE (reference sequence). Trimming took 4 bases from V and 5 from J, leaving 15 bases between them. The CDR3 loop spans 14 amino acids. The entry originates in a study of identical twins. General study results and limits: Monozygotic twins shared more out-of-frame TCR alpha than recombination models predicted. Excess twin sharing in beta out-of-frame sequences was weaker.

TCRdb re-analysed the 5' RACE reads in MiXCR, keeping a single row per CDR3 protein. The data contain 470,000 or so distinct CDR3 sequences, 20% to 25% of them singletons. Everyone who donated was a healthy Caucasian. These same data were also listed under a study on T cells expressing NK-cell markers. Per that study: Of the CD8+ T cells in roughly 6 donors, roughly 1.0-7.0% belonged to dominant NKG2C+ clonotypes.

The clonotype comes from a woman between 18 and 29 years old in good health. The sequencing input was CD4+ T cells sorted from blood. This rearrangement joins TRBV5-4 to TRBJ1-1; possibly TRBD1 for D (6 bases). The CDR3 DNA reads TGTGCCAGCAGCCCTCGGGCAGGGGTGACTGAAGCTTTCTTT. It codes for CASSPRAGVTEAFF.